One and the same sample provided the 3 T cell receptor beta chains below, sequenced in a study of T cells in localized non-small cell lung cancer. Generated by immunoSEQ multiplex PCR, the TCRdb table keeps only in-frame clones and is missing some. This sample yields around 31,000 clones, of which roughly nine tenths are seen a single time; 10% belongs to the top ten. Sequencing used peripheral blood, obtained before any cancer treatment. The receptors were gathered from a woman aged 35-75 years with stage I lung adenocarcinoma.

CDR3 bases: TGTGCCACCTCCCCTTACAACAGGGGGCAACAGCCCCAGCATTTT. Amino acids: CATSPYNRGQQPQHF. This sequence joins TRBV6-5 and TRBJ1-5; 9 bases agree with TRBD1. J lost 7 bases, V lost 10 bases, and 14 bases had no gene match. This CDR3 is 15 amino acids long. CDR1 MNHEY and CDR2 SVGAGI come from the germline V gene.

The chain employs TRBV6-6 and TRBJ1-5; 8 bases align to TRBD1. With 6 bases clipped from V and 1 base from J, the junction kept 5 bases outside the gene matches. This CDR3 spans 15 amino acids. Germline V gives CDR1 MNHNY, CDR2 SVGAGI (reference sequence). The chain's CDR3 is CASSHRQGSNQPQHF. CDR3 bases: TGTGCCAGCAGCCATAGACAGGGGAGCAATCAGCCCCAGCATTTT.

The CDR3 region has the DNA TGTGCCAGCAGAGGGACAGGGGGCTCCGAGCAGTACTTC. Its translation: CASRGTGGSEQYF. The chain uses TRBV6-5 and TRBJ2-7, with 12 bases fitting TRBD1. The V gene's germline CDR1 is MNHEY and CDR2 SVGAGI. CDR3 length: 13 residues. Trimming cost V 6 bases and J 6 bases; bases outside gene matches: 3.